This T cell receptor (beta chain) was found in a study of T cell changes during pregnancy in multiple sclerosis. This table comes from immunoSEQ multiplex PCR, and its TCRdb copy is limited to in-frame clones, with some not included. The data contain under 45,000 clones, roughly 92% of them singletons. The CDR3 sequence is 14 residues long. Germline CDR1 is SGHTA and CDR2 is FQGNSA. Trimming removed 0 bases from V and 6 bases from J, with 9 bases in between. The origin of this receptor is a female donor with multiple sclerosis, enrolled in a pregnancy study. The rearrangement joins TRBV7-2 to TRBJ2-1; D is uncertain. The input for sequencing was CD4+ T cells from peripheral blood mononuclear cells, taken in the first trimester of pregnancy. The CDR3 DNA follows: TGTGCCAGCAGCTTAGCGTTGCTGCGCAATGAGCAGTTCTTC. Translation gives CASSLALLRNEQFF.